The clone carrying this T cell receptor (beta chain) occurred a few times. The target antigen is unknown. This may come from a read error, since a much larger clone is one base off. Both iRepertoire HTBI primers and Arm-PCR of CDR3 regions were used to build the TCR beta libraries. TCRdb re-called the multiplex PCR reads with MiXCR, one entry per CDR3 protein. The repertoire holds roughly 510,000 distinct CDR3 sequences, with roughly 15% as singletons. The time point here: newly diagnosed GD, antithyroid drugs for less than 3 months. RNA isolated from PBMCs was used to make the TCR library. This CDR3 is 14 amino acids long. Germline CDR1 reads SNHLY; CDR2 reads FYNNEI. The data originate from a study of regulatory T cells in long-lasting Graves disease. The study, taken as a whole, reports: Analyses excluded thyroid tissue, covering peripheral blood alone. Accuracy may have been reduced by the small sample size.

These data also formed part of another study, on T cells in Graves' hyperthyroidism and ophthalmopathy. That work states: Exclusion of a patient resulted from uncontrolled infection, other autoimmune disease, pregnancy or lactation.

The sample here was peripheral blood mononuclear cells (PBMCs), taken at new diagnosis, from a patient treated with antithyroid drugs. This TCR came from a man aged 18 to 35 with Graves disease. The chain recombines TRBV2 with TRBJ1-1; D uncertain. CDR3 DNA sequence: TGTGCCAGCAGTGACAGAGACTGGAACACTGAAGCTTCCTTT. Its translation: CASSDRDWNTEASF.